This T cell receptor beta chain was sequenced in a study of blood T cells in healthy people across ages. Across the whole study: There was about one barcoded beta molecule captured by template switching per two T cells.

Study-wide results and caveats: There were more naive CD4+ cells and higher diversity in long-lived donors than in aged donors.

A second PCR of about 7 to 12 cycles used a sample-barcoded 5' primer and a J-beta primer mix. Template switching added a 12-random-nucleotide identifier to every cDNA molecule. TCRdb re-called the 5' RACE reads with MiXCR, one entry per CDR3 protein. The data show 1.5 million to 2 million distinct CDR3 sequences, 30% to 40% seen once. CDR3 length: 13 residues. Germline CDR1 reads GTSNPN; CDR2 reads SVGIG (reference sequence). Trimming took off 4 bases at V and 8 bases at J, with 15 bases between the two ends. This clonotype was counted between two and nine times. What it recognizes is unknown. Specimen: blood. This chain links TRBV30 with TRBJ2-1; D uncertain. This TCR was sampled from a woman aged 30 to 39 in good health. CDR3 bases: TGTGCCTGGACGGCCCTCAGAGGCGATGAGCAGTTCTTC. Protein product: CAWTALRGDEQFF.